Listed below are T cell receptor beta chains from one sample, sequenced in a study of blood T cell repertoires in COVID-19. Measured with immunoSEQ multiplex PCR; TCRdb has only the in-frame clones, and not every one. The data contain about 140,000 clones, under 90% of them seen just once; the ten biggest clones take up approximately 1.8%. Sequencing was carried out using PBMCs or T cells enriched from blood (not recorded which). The receptors come from a woman aged 18-35 years who had been exposed to COVID-19. Each CDR3 is given with its conserved first and last residue. Fields, in order: D gene, clone size, V gene, J gene, CDR3 protein, CDR3 DNA. A D gene is named only where the DNA matches it firmly. Size is stated for part of the rows, as once, few or many counts, or as a class when the clone is expanded.

D gene: TRBD1
clone size: once
V gene: TRBV27
J gene: TRBJ2-4
CDR3 protein: CASSGQGRTNIQYF
CDR3 DNA: TGTGCCAGCAGTGGACAGGGAAGAACAAACATTCAGTACTTC

D gene: TRBD2
clone size: NA
V gene: TRBV10-2
J gene: TRBJ2-3
CDR3 protein: CASSDYAGGPRTDTQYF
CDR3 DNA: TGCGCCAGCAGTGACTATGCGGGAGGGCCGCGCACAGATACGCAGTATTTT

D gene: TRBD1
clone size: few
V gene: TRBV27
J gene: TRBJ1-2
CDR3 protein: CASSPWDRAGGYTF
CDR3 DNA: TGTGCCAGCAGTCCTTGGGACAGAGCAGGCGGCTACACCTTC

D gene: TRBD1
clone size: NA
V gene: TRBV9
J gene: TRBJ2-2
CDR3 protein: CASTVTGMAGELFF
CDR3 DNA: TGTGCCAGCACCGTGACAGGGATGGCCGGGGAGCTGTTTTTT

D gene: TRBD1
clone size: NA
V gene: TRBV6-5
J gene: TRBJ1-6
CDR3 protein: CASSQGQGVSPLHF
CDR3 DNA: TGTGCCAGCAGCCAGGGACAGGGTGTCTCACCCCTCCACTTT

D gene: NA
clone size: NA
V gene: TRBV5-6
J gene: TRBJ2-3
CDR3 protein: CASSRGKWRASGNTQYF
CDR3 DNA: TGTGCCAGCAGCCGTGGGAAATGGAGGGCCTCAGGAAATACGCAGTATTTT

D gene: NA
clone size: NA
V gene: TRBV5-1
J gene: TRBJ1-1
CDR3 protein: CASSLRDMLNTEAFF
CDR3 DNA: TGCGCCAGCAGCTTGAGAGACATGTTGAACACTGAAGCTTTCTTT

D gene: NA
clone size: NA
V gene: TRBV12-2
J gene: TRBJ2-7
CDR3 protein: CASRLPSYEQYF
CDR3 DNA: TGTGCAAGTCGCCTTCCCTCCTACGAGCAGTACTTC

D gene: NA
clone size: NA
V gene: TRBV3-1/TRBV3-2
J gene: TRBJ2-7
CDR3 protein: CASSPDGYEQYF
CDR3 DNA: TGTGCCAGCAGCCCAGACGGCTACGAGCAGTACTTC

D gene: TRBD2
clone size: NA
V gene: TRBV30
J gene: TRBJ2-7
CDR3 protein: CAFYSGSGDNYEQYF
CDR3 DNA: TGTGCCTTTTATTCTGGTAGCGGGGATAACTACGAGCAGTACTTC

D gene: NA
clone size: NA
V gene: TRBV30
J gene: TRBJ1-6
CDR3 protein: CAWSDSYNSPLHF
CDR3 DNA: TGTGCCTGGAGTGACAGCTATAATTCACCCCTCCACTTT

D gene: TRBD2
clone size: NA
V gene: TRBV2
J gene: TRBJ2-6
CDR3 protein: CASQGGSSGANVLTF
CDR3 DNA: TGTGCCAGCCAGGGCGGGAGCTCTGGGGCCAACGTCCTGACTTTC

D gene: TRBD2
clone size: NA
V gene: TRBV7-8
J gene: TRBJ2-1
CDR3 protein: CASSLVTLRGGLFHNEQFF
CDR3 DNA: TGTGCCAGCAGCTTAGTGACCCTTCGGGGGGGTCTATTCCACAATGAGCAGTTCTTC

D gene: TRBD2
clone size: NA
V gene: TRBV4-2
J gene: TRBJ2-7
CDR3 protein: CASSQEFTSGTYEQYF
CDR3 DNA: TGTGCCAGCAGCCAAGAGTTTACTAGCGGCACCTACGAGCAGTACTTC

D gene: TRBD1
clone size: NA
V gene: TRBV5-4
J gene: TRBJ2-5
CDR3 protein: CASSPRQGETQYF
CDR3 DNA: TGTGCCAGCAGTCCTCGACAGGGCGAGACCCAGTACTTC

D gene: NA
clone size: NA
V gene: TRBV6-5
J gene: TRBJ2-1
CDR3 protein: CASGGETNEQFF
CDR3 DNA: TGTGCCAGCGGGGGCGAAACCAATGAGCAGTTCTTC

D gene: TRBD1
clone size: once
V gene: TRBV2
J gene: TRBJ1-5
CDR3 protein: CASSVGQVWGQPQHF
CDR3 DNA: TGTGCCAGCAGTGTGGGACAGGTATGGGGTCAGCCCCAGCATTTT

D gene: TRBD2
clone size: NA
V gene: TRBV19
J gene: TRBJ2-3
CDR3 protein: CASSGLAGIRGDTQYF
CDR3 DNA: TGTGCCAGCAGTGGGCTAGCGGGTATCCGAGGAGATACGCAGTATTTT

D gene: NA
clone size: NA
V gene: TRBV18
J gene: TRBJ2-7
CDR3 protein: CASSPRGGGYEQYF
CDR3 DNA: TGTGCCAGCTCACCAAGGGGAGGGGGATACGAGCAGTACTTC

D gene: NA
clone size: NA
V gene: TRBV6-6
J gene: TRBJ2-2
CDR3 protein: CASSYPTGNTGELFF
CDR3 DNA: TGTGCCAGCAGTTACCCAACAGGGAACACCGGGGAGCTGTTTTTT

D gene: TRBD1
clone size: NA
V gene: TRBV11-3
J gene: TRBJ2-5
CDR3 protein: CASSEGATYQETQYF
CDR3 DNA: TGTGCCAGCAGCGAGGGGGCTACCTACCAAGAGACCCAGTACTTC

D gene: NA
clone size: few
V gene: TRBV29-1
J gene: TRBJ2-1
CDR3 protein: CSVDPTVRGEQFF
CDR3 DNA: TGCAGCGTTGATCCCACTGTTCGGGGGGAGCAGTTCTTC

D gene: TRBD2
clone size: NA
V gene: TRBV25-1
J gene: TRBJ2-7
CDR3 protein: CASSESRTSGSRYEQYF
CDR3 DNA: TGTGCCAGCAGTGAGTCCCGGACTAGCGGGAGCCGCTACGAGCAGTACTTC

D gene: TRBD1
clone size: few
V gene: TRBV11-2
J gene: TRBJ1-6
CDR3 protein: CASSPDRGSPLHF
CDR3 DNA: TGTGCCAGCAGCCCGGACAGGGGTTCACCCCTCCACTTT

D gene: TRBD2
clone size: NA
V gene: TRBV9
J gene: TRBJ2-3
CDR3 protein: CASSLNPLGLAYTDTQYF
CDR3 DNA: TGTGCCAGCAGCTTGAACCCATTGGGACTAGCGTACACAGATACGCAGTATTTT

D gene: NA
clone size: NA
V gene: TRBV15
J gene: TRBJ2-6
CDR3 protein: CATSGGYSGANVLTF
CDR3 DNA: TGTGCCACCAGCGGGGGCTACTCTGGGGCCAACGTCCTGACTTTC

D gene: NA
clone size: NA
V gene: TRBV5-4
J gene: TRBJ2-1
CDR3 protein: CASSLSPREQFF
CDR3 DNA: TGTGCCAGCAGCTTGTCCCCCCGTGAGCAGTTCTTC

D gene: TRBD1
clone size: NA
V gene: TRBV6-5
J gene: TRBJ1-1
CDR3 protein: CASSYLGGGAEAFF
CDR3 DNA: TGTGCCAGCAGTTACCTAGGGGGCGGGGCTGAAGCTTTCTTT

D gene: NA
clone size: NA
V gene: TRBV7-9
J gene: TRBJ1-4
CDR3 protein: CASSSLGTPGEKLFF
CDR3 DNA: TGTGCCAGCAGCTCACTGGGGACTCCCGGTGAAAAACTGTTTTTT

D gene: NA
clone size: few
V gene: TRBV29-1
J gene: TRBJ1-6
CDR3 protein: CSEVRAEHSPLHF
CDR3 DNA: TGCAGCGAGGTCAGGGCAGAACATTCACCCCTCCACTTT

D gene: NA
clone size: once
V gene: TRBV6-4
J gene: TRBJ2-3
CDR3 protein: CASSESAVATQYF
CDR3 DNA: TGTGCCAGCAGTGAATCCGCGGTGGCTACGCAGTATTTT

D gene: NA
clone size: NA
V gene: TRBV9
J gene: TRBJ1-1
CDR3 protein: CASSVGGWRNTEAFF
CDR3 DNA: TGTGCCAGCAGCGTAGGGGGCTGGAGAAACACTGAAGCTTTCTTT

D gene: NA
clone size: NA
V gene: TRBV14
J gene: TRBJ2-7
CDR3 protein: CASSLGREQYF
CDR3 DNA: TGTGCCAGCAGCCTGGGGAGGGAGCAGTACTTC

D gene: NA
clone size: NA
V gene: TRBV28
J gene: TRBJ1-5
CDR3 protein: CASSLNQPQHF
CDR3 DNA: TGTGCCAGCAGCCTCAATCAGCCCCAGCATTTT

D gene: TRBD1
clone size: NA
V gene: TRBV9
J gene: TRBJ1-2
CDR3 protein: CASSVGIRDRAYGYTF
CDR3 DNA: TGTGCCAGCAGCGTAGGGATTCGGGACAGGGCTTATGGCTACACCTTC

D gene: NA
clone size: NA
V gene: TRBV2
J gene: TRBJ1-5
CDR3 protein: CASSDQGGNQPQHF
CDR3 DNA: TGTGCCAGCAGTGATCAGGGTGGCAATCAGCCCCAGCATTTT

D gene: NA
clone size: NA
V gene: TRBV2
J gene: TRBJ2-5
CDR3 protein: CASTRREVSQETQYF
CDR3 DNA: TGTGCCAGCACGAGGCGGGAAGTTTCACAAGAGACCCAGTACTTC

D gene: TRBD2
clone size: NA
V gene: TRBV4-1
J gene: TRBJ2-5
CDR3 protein: CASSPTTSGYQETQYF
CDR3 DNA: TGCGCCAGCAGCCCAACGACTAGCGGTTACCAAGAGACCCAGTACTTC

D gene: NA
clone size: NA
V gene: TRBV3-1/TRBV3-2
J gene: TRBJ2-5
CDR3 protein: CASSQNRASGEETQYF
CDR3 DNA: TGTGCCAGCAGCCAAAATAGGGCTTCGGGAGAGGAGACCCAGTACTTC

D gene: NA
clone size: NA
V gene: TRBV27
J gene: TRBJ2-7
CDR3 protein: CASSTYGLLSYEQYF
CDR3 DNA: TGTGCCAGCAGCACCTATGGGCTGCTCTCCTACGAGCAGTACTTC

D gene: TRBD2
clone size: few
V gene: TRBV11-3
J gene: TRBJ2-2
CDR3 protein: CASSLAPVREGAGELFF
CDR3 DNA: TGTGCCAGCAGCTTAGCCCCTGTGCGGGAGGGAGCCGGGGAGCTGTTTTTT

D gene: NA
clone size: NA
V gene: TRBV5-1
J gene: TRBJ2-2
CDR3 protein: CASSLESGLNTGELFF
CDR3 DNA: TGCGCCAGCAGCTTGGAGTCAGGCCTTAACACCGGGGAGCTGTTTTTT

D gene: TRBD1
clone size: NA
V gene: TRBV28
J gene: TRBJ1-2
CDR3 protein: CASSLLGQGEDGYTF
CDR3 DNA: TGTGCCAGCAGTTTACTGGGACAGGGGGAAGATGGCTACACCTTC

D gene: NA
clone size: once
V gene: TRBV28
J gene: TRBJ1-2
CDR3 protein: CASRQTGSLGYTF
CDR3 DNA: TGTGCCAGCAGACAAACAGGGTCCCTAGGCTACACCTTC

D gene: NA
clone size: NA
V gene: TRBV7-3
J gene: TRBJ2-1
CDR3 protein: CASSLVNTGRSNEQFF
CDR3 DNA: TGTGCCAGCAGCTTAGTGAATACGGGTAGGTCCAATGAGCAGTTCTTC

D gene: TRBD1
clone size: NA
V gene: TRBV19
J gene: TRBJ2-7
CDR3 protein: CASSIGDRAGEQYF
CDR3 DNA: TGTGCCAGTAGTATTGGAGACAGGGCGGGCGAGCAGTACTTC

D gene: TRBD2
clone size: once
V gene: TRBV5-4
J gene: TRBJ2-1
CDR3 protein: CASSFGLAGGYEQFF
CDR3 DNA: TGTGCCAGCAGCTTTGGCCTAGCGGGAGGCTATGAGCAGTTCTTC

D gene: NA
clone size: NA
V gene: TRBV7-9
J gene: TRBJ2-1
CDR3 protein: CASSLAGRVRDEQFF
CDR3 DNA: TGTGCCAGCAGCTTAGCAGGCAGGGTGAGAGACGAGCAGTTCTTC

D gene: TRBD1
clone size: NA
V gene: TRBV30
J gene: TRBJ2-7
CDR3 protein: CAWSRGQGVSYEQYF
CDR3 DNA: TGTGCCTGGAGTCGGGGACAGGGGGTTTCCTACGAGCAGTACTTC

D gene: TRBD2
clone size: NA
V gene: TRBV3-1/TRBV3-2
J gene: TRBJ2-3
CDR3 protein: CASSLAGGRSDTQYF
CDR3 DNA: TGTGCCAGCAGCCTAGCGGGAGGGAGGTCTGATACGCAGTATTTT